This TCR beta chain came from a study of cytomegalovirus exposure and HLA in healthy donors. As regards this clone: Its antigen remains unidentified.

PCR primers comprised 60 Vbeta and 13 Jbeta primers. Sequencing was performed with immunoSEQ multiplex PCR; in TCRdb, only in-frame clones are kept and a portion is missing. The table has 110,000 to 150,000 clones, around 75% seen once. Germline V lookup: CDR1 LNHDA, CDR2 SQIVND (reference sequence). The J segment lost 2 bases and the V segment lost 4 bases, leaving 5 bases of the junction unmatched. The CDR3 is 14 residues long. Points from the study as a whole: Reports credit the classifier with highly specific, highly sensitive diagnosis of cytomegalovirus status.

V is TRBV19 and J is TRBJ2-7, with 7 nucleotides matching TRBD1. The sequence derives from a man aged 25 to 45 in good health and CMV-seronegative. The material sequenced was PBMCs. This CDR3 reads CASSTGDSTYEQYF. In DNA form, the CDR3 reads TGTGCCAGTAGTACAGGGGACAGTACCTACGAGCAGTACTTC.